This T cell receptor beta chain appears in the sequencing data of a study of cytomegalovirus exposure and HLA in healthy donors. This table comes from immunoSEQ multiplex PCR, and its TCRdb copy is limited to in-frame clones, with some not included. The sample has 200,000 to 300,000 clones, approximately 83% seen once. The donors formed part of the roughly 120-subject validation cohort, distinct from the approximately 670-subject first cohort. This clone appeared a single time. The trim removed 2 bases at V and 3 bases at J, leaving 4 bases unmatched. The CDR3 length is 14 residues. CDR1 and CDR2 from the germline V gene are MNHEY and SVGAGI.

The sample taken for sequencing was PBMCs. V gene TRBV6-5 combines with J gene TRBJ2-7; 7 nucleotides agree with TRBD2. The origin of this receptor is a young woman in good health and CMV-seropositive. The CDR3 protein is CASSYGASGYEQYF. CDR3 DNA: TGTGCCAGCAGTTACGGGGCTAGCGGCTACGAGCAGTACTTC.